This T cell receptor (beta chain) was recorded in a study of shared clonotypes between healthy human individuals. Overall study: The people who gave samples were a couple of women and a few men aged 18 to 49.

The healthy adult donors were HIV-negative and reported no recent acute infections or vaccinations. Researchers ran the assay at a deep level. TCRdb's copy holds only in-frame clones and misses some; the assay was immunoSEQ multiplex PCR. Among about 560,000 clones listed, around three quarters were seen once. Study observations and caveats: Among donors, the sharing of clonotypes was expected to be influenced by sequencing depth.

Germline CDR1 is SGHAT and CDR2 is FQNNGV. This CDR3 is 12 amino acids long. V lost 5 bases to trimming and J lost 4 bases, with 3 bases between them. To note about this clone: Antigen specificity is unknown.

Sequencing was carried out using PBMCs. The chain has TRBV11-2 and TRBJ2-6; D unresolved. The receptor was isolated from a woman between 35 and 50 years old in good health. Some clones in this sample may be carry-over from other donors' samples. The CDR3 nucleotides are TGTGCCAGCAGCGTCGGGGCCAACGTCCTGACTTTC. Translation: CASSVGANVLTF.